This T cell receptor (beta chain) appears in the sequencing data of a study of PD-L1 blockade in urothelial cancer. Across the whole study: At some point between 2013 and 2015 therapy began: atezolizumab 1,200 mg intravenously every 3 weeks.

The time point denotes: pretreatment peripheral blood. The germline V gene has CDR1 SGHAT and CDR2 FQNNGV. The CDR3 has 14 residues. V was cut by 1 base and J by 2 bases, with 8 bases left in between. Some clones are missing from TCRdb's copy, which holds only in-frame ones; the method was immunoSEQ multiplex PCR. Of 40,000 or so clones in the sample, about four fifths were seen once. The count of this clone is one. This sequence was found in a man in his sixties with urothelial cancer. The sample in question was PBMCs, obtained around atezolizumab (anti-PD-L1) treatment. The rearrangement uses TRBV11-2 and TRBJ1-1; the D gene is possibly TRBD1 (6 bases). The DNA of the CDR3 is TGTGCCAGCAGCTTAGTCAGGGGCAACACTGAAGCTTTCTTT. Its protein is CASSLVRGNTEAFF.